The sequence of this TCR beta chain was determined in a study of T-cell memory formation after mild COVID-19. Trimming removed 5 bases from V and 7 bases from J, with 14 bases in between. Per germline, CDR1 SGHTA and CDR2 FQGNSA. The CDR3 totals 13 residues. Turning to this clonotype: The antigen is undetermined.

A single record per CDR3 protein comes from TCRdb applying MiXCR to the 5' RACE reads. The repertoire holds roughly 50,000 distinct CDR3 sequences, over 9% seen once, with under 30% in the top ten. Overall study findings and caveats: Clones that got smaller from day 15 to 85 had even CD4/CD8, while clones growing later tipped toward CD4+. Still unconfirmed is whether the second-wave clones peaking on day 37 recognized SARS-CoV-2.

The chain couples TRBV7-2 to TRBJ1-2; maybe TRBD1 (5 bases). The receptor's source is a man younger than 35 who had mild COVID-19 (a few samples of this study predate the infection). Cell type and time point are not known. The sample comprised PBMCs or a T cell subset sorted from them (not recorded which). The CDR3 sequence: CASSLWGTFGYTF. For the CDR3, the DNA is TGTGCCAGCAGCCTTTGGGGGACTTTTGGCTACACCTTC.